This T cell receptor beta chain derives from a study of blood T cell repertoires in COVID-19. Sequencing used immunoSEQ multiplex PCR; TCRdb keeps in-frame clones, though not all of them. The top ten clones hold approximately 9.3% of a sample with 390,000 or so clones, about 86% of them seen once. CDR1 is LGHNA and CDR2 is YNFKEQ in the germline V gene. V was clipped by 4 bases and J by 2 bases, with 15 bases between them. The CDR3 is 16 amino acids. Participants spanned ages about 18 to 89 years and resided in about two dozen US areas. The sample comprised PBMCs or T cells enriched from blood (not recorded which). The chain is built from TRBV4-2 and TRBJ2-1; no definite D call. This clonotype was sampled from a woman between 45 and 60 years old who had recovered from COVID-19. The CDR3 is CASSPRVDSPYNEQFF. The CDR3 DNA reads TGTGCCAGCAGCCCCCGGGTGGATAGTCCCTACAATGAGCAGTTCTTC.